Listed below are T cell receptor beta chains from one sample, sequenced in a study of cytomegalovirus exposure and HLA in healthy donors. Only in-frame clones appear in the TCRdb table, and some are missing; sequencing was by immunoSEQ multiplex PCR. Among approximately 130,000 clones listed, just under 80% were seen once. The material sequenced was PBMCs. These receptor sequences come from a male donor in good health and CMV-seronegative. Each CDR3 is given with its conserved first and last residue.

len: 19; v_gene: TRBV18; CDR3aa: CASSPLQTPVRATNEKLFF
len: 14; v_gene: TRBV9; CDR3aa: CASSVTPGGGELFF
len: 15; v_gene: TRBV6-5; CDR3aa: CASSVTGGSYNEQFF
len: 17; v_gene: TRBV27; CDR3aa: CASSLSPGGGQEGEQFF
len: 13; v_gene: TRBV4-1; CDR3aa: CASSQAGTVEAFF
len: 13; v_gene: TRBV9; CDR3aa: CASSVAPGETQYF
len: 16; v_gene: TRBV6-6; CDR3aa: CASRPTTGTVNSPLHF
len: 15; v_gene: TRBV7-9; CDR3aa: CASSSYEQGTGELFF
len: 17; v_gene: TRBV7-2; CDR3aa: CASSLKGRRYSTDTQYF
len: 15; v_gene: TRBV13; CDR3aa: CASSSSGQGNSPLHF
len: 13; v_gene: TRBV6-1; CDR3aa: CASKNNAGEKLFF
len: 16; v_gene: TRBV11-2; CDR3aa: CASSLDRRGAWSEQYF
len: 14; v_gene: TRBV7-9; CDR3aa: CASSFVRGANVLTF
len: 15; v_gene: TRBV6-5; CDR3aa: CASSYSTASYEKLFF
len: 16; v_gene: TRBV12-5; CDR3aa: CASGLGRLADTDTQYF
len: 15; v_gene: TRBV11-2; CDR3aa: CASSLILGGGETQYF
len: 14; v_gene: TRBV5-1; CDR3aa: CASSFSGGSDTQYF
len: 14; v_gene: TRBV6-6; CDR3aa: CASSYPGTVYGYTF
len: 13; v_gene: TRBV5-6; CDR3aa: CASSLGPVSEQYF
len: 15; v_gene: TRBV10-2; CDR3aa: CASSESDRVGYEQYF
len: 17; v_gene: TRBV7-8; CDR3aa: CASSLAPSGGVGDTQYF
len: 15; v_gene: TRBV4-1; CDR3aa: CASSQDPGGGNTIYF